The 27 T cell receptor beta chains in this list originate from one sample, sequenced in a study of breast tumors, draining lymph nodes, adjacent tissues. TCRdb used MiXCR to reprocess the multiplex PCR reads, holding one entry per CDR3 protein. The data contain 270,000 or so distinct CDR3 sequences, roughly 31% of them singletons. Samples came from axillary lymph nodes draining the breast cancer. The sequencing input was axillary lymph node tissue. All receptors derive from a female donor with breast cancer. Some clones in this sample may be carry-over from other donors' samples.

This clonotype appeared many times. The chain carries TRBV20-1 and TRBJ2-5; D not resolved. Per germline, CDR1 DFQATT and CDR2 SNEGSKA (reference sequence). Trimming cost V 3 bases and J 6 bases, with 8 bases left between them. The CDR3 totals 11 residues. As DNA, the CDR3 is TGCAGTGCTAGGGGCGGAAAGACCCAGTACTTC. This sequence encodes CSARGGKTQYF.

This clonotype appeared a few times. The junction departs from the called germline gene at one end, perhaps through a read error. V and J are TRBV20-1 and TRBJ2-7; 10 positions agree with TRBD2. Looked up from germline, CDR1 is DFQATT and CDR2 is SNEGSKA (reference sequence). CDR3 length: 15 residues. The CDR3 loop is CGAKFPGTSVTGQYF. CDR3 nucleotide sequence: TGCGGTGCTAAGTTCCCCGGGACTAGCGTTACTGGGCAGTACTTC.

Turning to this clonotype: Relative to the germline gene, one junction end is altered; a read error may explain this. The V gene is TRBV2, the J gene TRBJ2-4; D might be TRBD1 (6 bases). Germline V gene lookup returns CDR1 SNHLY and CDR2 FYNNEI. This CDR3 region has 12 residues. The CDR3: CASSESAGTFCF. In nucleotides, the CDR3 is TGTGCCAGCAGTGAATCAGCCGGGACATTCTGCTTC.

This clonotype was detected many times. The chain has TRBV20-1 and TRBJ2-7, with a tentative D call TRBD1 (6 bases). Trimming left V 2 bases short and J 9 bases short, with 11 bases between. Germline CDR1 reads DFQATT; CDR2 reads SNEGSKA (reference sequence). This CDR3 is built from 11 residues. This CDR3 reads CSARTGQTQYF. CDR3 bases: TGCAGTGCTAGAACGGGACAAACGCAGTACTTC.

Points on this clonotype: One end of the junction fails to match germline, which may point to a read error. V usage is TRBV27 and J usage is TRBJ2-1, with 9 bases that match TRBD2. This CDR3 region has 15 residues. Germline assignment: CDR1 MNHEY and CDR2 SMNVEV (reference sequence). This CDR3 is CASSSLAGVGDEQLF. In nucleotides, the CDR3 is TGTGCCAGCAGTTCTTTAGCGGGAGTGGGGGATGAGCAGCTCTTC.

This clonotype was seen ten or more times. V gene TRBV7-9 combines with J gene TRBJ2-7; D is uncertain. This CDR3 is built from 14 residues. Germline V CDR1 and CDR2: SEHNR, FQNEAQ (reference sequence). V lost 5 bases and J lost 2, with 13 bases in between. DNA of the CDR3: TGTGCCAGCAGCCGAGACCGTAATCCCTACGAGCAGTACTTC. Translated: CASSRDRNPYEQYF.

A single count supports this clonotype. V gene TRBV20-1 combines with J gene TRBJ1-5, with 8 positions matching TRBD1. Germline V gene data show CDR1 as DFQATT and CDR2 as SNEGSKA (reference sequence). Germline trimming cut 6 bases from V and 0 bases from J; bases unmatched to any gene: 4. The CDR3 is 14 residues long. In DNA, the CDR3 is TGCAGTGCCACCGGGACAGGTAGCAATCAGCCCCAGCATTTT. The encoded protein is CSATGTGSNQPQHF.

Ten or more counts support this clonotype. This chain links TRBV15 with TRBJ2-7; weak D call: TRBD2 (6 bases). V lost 0 bases, J lost 2 bases, and 11 bases lay in between. The CDR3 covers 15 residues. Germline-derived CDR1 and CDR2 are LNHNV and YYDKDF (reference sequence). CDR3 sequence: CATSRDLAGPYEQYF. In nucleotides, the CDR3 is TGTGCCACCAGCAGAGATTTGGCGGGACCCTACGAGCAGTACTTC.

As to this clonotype: A read error is possible here, since a much larger clone lies one base away. J is TRBJ1-4 and V is TRBV30; D is unclear. The CDR3 length is 13 residues. Germline lookup yields CDR1 GTSNPN and CDR2 SVGIG (reference sequence). CDR3 sequence reads: CAWSAGIAERLFF. The CDR3 bases are TGTGCCTGGAGTGCGGGGATAGCGGAAAGACTGTTTTTT.

Comments on this clonotype: One end of the junction fails to match germline, which may point to a read error. The chain combines TRBV7-4 with TRBJ1-4; 9 positions agree with TRBD1. Germline loops: CDR1 SGHVT, CDR2 SQSDAQ. This CDR3 spans 17 amino acids. The CDR3 is CASSLQGAGNTNENLFF. CDR3 DNA: TGTGCCAGCAGCCTACAGGGGGCCGGGAATACTAATGAAAACCTGTTTTTT.

In regard to this clonotype: One base away lies a much larger clone, so this may be a sequencing read error. The V call is TRBV14, the J call TRBJ2-1, with 7 bases aligning to TRBD2. The CDR3 runs 13 residues. CDR1 is SGHDN and CDR2 is FVKESK in the germline V gene. For the CDR3, the DNA is TGTACCAGCAGCCTAGCGGAAGACAATGAGCAGTTCTTC. Its translation is CTSSLAEDNEQFF.

With respect to this clonotype: A much larger clone differs from this one at a single base, so this may be a read error. This chain links TRBV5-5 with TRBJ1-3; 9 bases line up with TRBD1. Germline CDR1 and CDR2: SGHKS and YYEKEE (reference sequence). The CDR3 totals 15 residues. The CDR3 is CASSSQGAGGNPIYF. The CDR3 region has the DNA TGTGCCAGCAGCTCACAGGGGGCCGGAGGAAACCCCATATATTTT.

V is TRBV30 and J is TRBJ2-3; D possibly corresponds to TRBD1 (6 bases). Germline V gene sequence: CDR1 GTSNPN, CDR2 SVGIG (reference sequence). CDR3 size: 13 residues. Trimming took 5 bases from V and 2 from J, leaving 11 bases between them. CDR3 DNA sequence: TGTGCCTGGGGACAGCAGTACACAGATACGCAGTATTTT. Translation gives CAWGQQYTDTQYF.

This clonotype was seen more than once but under ten times. This chain joins TRBV18 and TRBJ1-5; 8 positions match TRBD1. Trimming removed 3 bases from V and 0 bases from J; junction bases left unmatched: 10. Germline values: CDR1 KGHSH, CDR2 LQKENI. The length of the CDR3 is 18 residues. CDR3 sequence reads: CASSPYRGVGNSNQPQHF. Here the CDR3 DNA reads TGTGCCAGCTCACCGTACAGGGGGGTTGGGAATAGCAATCAGCCCCAGCATTTT.

This clonotype was detected many times. The chain combines TRBV20-1 with TRBJ2-3, with 7 positions matching TRBD2. CDR3 length: 16 residues. The germline V gene encodes CDR1 DFQATT and CDR2 SNEGSKA (reference sequence). Trimming cost V 5 bases and J 4 bases; bases outside gene matches: 15. CDR3: CSAFPTREKKADTQYF. The CDR3 bases are TGCAGTGCTTTCCCTACGCGGGAGAAAAAGGCAGATACGCAGTATTTT.

This sequence joins TRBV24-1 and TRBJ1-1; D not resolved. Germline assignment: CDR1 KGHDR and CDR2 SFDVKD. The V and J ends lost 4 bases and 5 bases respectively, with 7 bases between them. The CDR3 has 12 residues. The CDR3 is CATSESGTEAFF. The CDR3 region has the DNA TGTGCCACCAGTGAGTCGGGGACTGAAGCTTTCTTT.

Many counts were recorded for this clonotype. The V gene is TRBV20-1, the J gene TRBJ1-5; D uncertain. V lost 3 bases to trimming and J lost 7 bases, with 19 bases between them. Looked up from germline, CDR1 is DFQATT and CDR2 is SNEGSKA (reference sequence). The length of the CDR3 is 15 residues. The CDR3 DNA is TGCAGTGCTAGCGACCGTGTCCGAGGCGGGCAGCCCCAGCATTTT. Translation gives CSASDRVRGGQPQHF.

In the case of this clonotype: At one of its ends the junction is not consistent with the germline gene, which may arise from a read error. The chain is built from TRBV5-4 and TRBJ2-1, with TRBD2 matching over 7 bases. The CDR3 has 18 residues. Germline V gene sequence: CDR1 SGHNT, CDR2 YYREEE (reference sequence). The CDR3 DNA reads as TGTGCCAGCAGCTTAACGACTAGCCGGTCTAGCTCCTACAATGAGCAGCTCTTC. This codes for CASSLTTSRSSSYNEQLF.

This clonotype was counted many times. V and J are TRBV11-1 and TRBJ1-2, with 8 bases matching TRBD1. V was clipped by 5 bases and J by 3 bases; unmatched bases: 11. There are 16 residues in the CDR3. Looked up from germline, CDR1 is SGHAT and CDR2 is FQDESV (reference sequence). The CDR3 coding sequence is TGTGCCAGCAGCCGATACACAGGGGGAGGCGACTATGGCTACACCTTC. This sequence encodes CASSRYTGGGDYGYTF.

The chain links TRBV10-2 to TRBJ1-6; no clear D. Germline CDR1 WSHSY, CDR2 SAAADI. The CDR3 loop spans 12 amino acids. Trimming left V 8 bases short and J 7 bases short, with 9 bases between. CDR3 DNA: TGCGCCAGCTGCCCGGGCAATTCACCCCTCCACTTT. This sequence encodes CASCPGNSPLHF.

This clonotype showed up many times. CDR3 sequence reads: CASSLPQSAVLSGANVLTF. For the CDR3, the DNA is TGTGCCAGCAGCCTCCCCCAAAGCGCCGTCCTCTCTGGGGCCAACGTCCTGACTTTC. V is TRBV11-2 and J is TRBJ2-6; D uncertain. Germline V gene lookup returns CDR1 SGHAT and CDR2 FQNNGV. The ends were cut back, 5 bases at V and 0 bases at J, with 20 bases in the middle. The CDR3 is 19 residues long.

This clonotype was detected a few times. The chain carries TRBV30 and TRBJ1-5; no definite D call. V lost 1 base, J lost 0 bases, and 7 bases lay in between. This CDR3 spans 14 amino acids. Germline V gene data show CDR1 as GTSNPN and CDR2 as SVGIG (reference sequence). The CDR3 reads CAWSAADSNQPQHF. The CDR3 DNA follows: TGTGCCTGGAGTGCGGCAGATAGCAATCAGCCCCAGCATTTT.

At least ten counts were recorded for this clonotype. The chain carries TRBV15 and TRBJ1-3, with D maybe TRBD1 (6 bases). The germline V gene encodes CDR1 LNHNV and CDR2 YYDKDF (reference sequence). CDR3 size: 15 residues. The V gene lost 6 bases and the J gene lost 0 bases, with 12 bases spanning the gap. The CDR3 loop is CATSVGGHSGNTIYF. Written as DNA, the CDR3 is TGTGCCACCAGTGTTGGGGGACACTCTGGAAACACCATATATTTT.

This clonotype was seen many times. The J gene is TRBJ1-2, the V gene TRBV12-3 or TRBV12-4; D is uncertain. The CDR3 runs to 14 residues. Trimming took 2 bases from V and 0 from J, leaving 7 bases between them. The DNA for the CDR3 is TGTGCCAGCAGTTTAAGGAGGTCTAACTATGGCTACACCTTC. It is translated as CASSLRRSNYGYTF.

Comments on this clonotype: Given a much more abundant clone one base away, this may be a read error. The V gene is TRBV7-3, the J gene TRBJ2-2; 8 positions agree with TRBD1. The germline gives CDR1 SGHTA, CDR2 FQGTGA. The length of the CDR3 is 15 residues. The CDR3 spells CASSYQGAGTGELLF. The CDR3 nucleotides read TGTGCCAGCAGCTACCAGGGGGCCGGCACCGGGGAGCTGCTTTTT.

This clonotype was seen ten or more times. A much more abundant neighbour one base away suggests this may be a read error. The chain carries TRBV7-2 and TRBJ1-6, with D possibly being TRBD1 (5 bases). CDR3 length: 13 residues. The germline CDR1 and CDR2 sequences are SGHTA and FQGNSA. This CDR3 reads CASNLGASSPLHF. CDR3 bases: TGTGCCAGCAACTTAGGGGCCAGTTCACCCCTCCACTTT.

The table lists this clonotype with many counts. The chain has TRBV9 and TRBJ1-2; D may be TRBD1 (6 bases). Germline V gives CDR1 SGDLS, CDR2 YYNGEE. The length of the CDR3 is 13 residues. V lost 2 bases, J lost 5 bases, and 10 bases lay in between. The CDR3 loop is CASSVGGGYGYTF. As DNA, the CDR3 is TGTGCCAGCAGCGTCGGGGGCGGTTATGGCTACACCTTC.